The sequence of this TCR beta chain was determined in a study of blood T cell repertoires in COVID-19. About the study: COVID-19 samples, acute and convalescent, were from the United States, Italy and Spain. Sample material is recorded as cDNA or gDNA derived from T cells, B-cell-depleted T cells, or PBMCs.

Germline lookup yields CDR1 WSHSY and CDR2 SAAADI. V was pared by 8 bases and J by 1 base, with 14 bases between. There are 14 residues in the CDR3. In the study's own analysis: Nucleated cell counts were estimated from reference gene primer amplification. TCRdb's table, derived via immunoSEQ multiplex PCR, lists solely in-frame clones and lacks some. V and J calls and clone size are given by that table; D and trimming were obtained from the DNA. The repertoire holds about 66,000 clones, with 70% to 85% as singletons. The chain links TRBV10-2 to TRBJ2-5; perhaps TRBD2 as D (6 bases). The TCR comes from a man in his 60s with acute or convalescent COVID-19. The sequencing sample was made of peripheral blood. The DNA of the CDR3 is TGCGCCAGCGGTCCCCGGGACTTCCAAGAGACCCAGTACTTC. Protein product: CASGPRDFQETQYF.